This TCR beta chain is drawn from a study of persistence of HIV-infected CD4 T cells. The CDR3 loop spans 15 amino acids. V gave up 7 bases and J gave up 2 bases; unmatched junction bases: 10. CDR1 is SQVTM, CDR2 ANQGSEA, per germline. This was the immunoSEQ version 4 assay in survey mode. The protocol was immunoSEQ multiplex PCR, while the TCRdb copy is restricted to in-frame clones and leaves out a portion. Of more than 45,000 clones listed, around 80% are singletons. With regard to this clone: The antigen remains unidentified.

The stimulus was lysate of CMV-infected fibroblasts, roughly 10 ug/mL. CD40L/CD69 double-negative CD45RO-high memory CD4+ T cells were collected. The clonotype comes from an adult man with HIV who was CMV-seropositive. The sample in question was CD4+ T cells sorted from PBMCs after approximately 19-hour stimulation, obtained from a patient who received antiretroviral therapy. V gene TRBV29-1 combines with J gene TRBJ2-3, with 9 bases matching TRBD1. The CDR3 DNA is TGCAGCGAGTCGACCGGGACAGGGCTCACAGATACGCAGTATTTT. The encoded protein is CSESTGTGLTDTQYF.